Included here is one TCR beta chain sequence, with context. This clonotype has at least ten counts. Its specific antigen is unknown. No clone much larger than this one lies a single base away; base qualities are absent. This specimen comes from a study of T-cell memory formation after mild COVID-19 (dated by TCRdb to about 2021). Background on the whole study: TCR sequence clusters from the two donors were largely donor specific. In two donors, T-cell clones that expanded and contracted after mild COVID-19 were tracked by sequencing TCRalpha and TCRbeta repertoires over time. The cohort was made up of two young adult volunteers, one female and one male, who were previously healthy. Results and caveats for the whole study, not just this receptor: Contracting CD4+ clones were found mainly in CM and EM memory subsets, while CD8+ clones were enriched in EMRA. Whether the second-wave clones peaking on day 37 were SARS-CoV-2 specific was not confirmed. Balanced CD4/CD8 phenotypes were observed for clones contracting from day 15 to 85, whereas a bias towards CD4+ was observed for a second wave of clones expanding from day 15 to 37. Only two mild cases were covered in the study, and larger cohorts including severe cases with pre-infection samples were considered necessary. Some responding clones were found in pre-infection memory, which suggests that pre-existing cross-reactive memory T cells took part in the SARS-CoV-2 response.

Its CDR3 holds 12 amino acids, cysteine through phenylalanine. The DNA shown is the 36-base CDR3, in frame from base 1. The germline V gene (reference sequence) sets CDR1 to GTSNPN and CDR2 to SVGIG. Cut back by 7 bases and 0 bases, the V and J ends lie 10 bases apart. Ficoll-Paque density gradient centrifugation was used to isolate PBMCs. Sequencing was performed on an Illumina NovaSeq 6000. TCRalpha and TCRbeta cDNA libraries were constructed by 5'RACE with constant-segment primers, with sample barcodes and unique molecular identifiers being introduced. Trizol reagent was used to extract RNA from every sample. Amplification of the libraries took two PCR steps, and the second step added a second sample barcode plus Illumina TruSeq adapters. Sequencing of the libraries was done on an Illumina NovaSeq, producing 2 x 150 bp paired-end reads. The original methods were these. With migec v1.2.7, reads were demultiplexed and then collapsed into UMI-guided consensus sequences. Using mixcr v2.1.11, UMI consensuses were aligned to TRA and TRB V and J templates and then assembled into clonotypes. Clonotypes were classified as expanded or contracted when called significant by both edgeR and NoisET, with noise models trained on biological replicates. For edgeR calls, the cutoffs were a false discovery rate-adjusted p below 0.01 and a log2 fold-change threshold of 1. PCA with hierarchical clustering of max-normalized trajectories of the 1000 most abundant clonotypes was used as exploratory dynamics analysis. Separately sequenced CD4+ and CD8+ repertoires were used to assign the CD4 or CD8 phenotype of responding clones. The raw public reads went through TCRdb reprocessing: fastp at Q25, MiXCR clone calling, in-frame beta chains kept. Records with the same CDR3 protein are collapsed into one entry carrying the most frequent genes and DNA. V and J calls and clone size were set by TCRdb, not the authors. The sample yields roughly 29,000 distinct CDR3 sequences; 6% to 9.5% were counted once. The ten largest account for 12% to 15% of the sample.

The specimen was PBMCs or a T cell subset sorted from them (not recorded which). The chain is encoded by TRBV30 joined to TRBJ2-7; possibly the D gene is TRBD2, per 6 matching bases. The receptor was derived from an adult woman who had mild COVID-19 (a few samples of this study predate the infection). The sample titles of this study are shuffled in the database, so cell type and time point are left out; the donor was told from shared clones. The bases are TGTGCCTTACGGGACTTCTCCTACGAGCAGTACTTC. Its product reads: CALRDFSYEQYF.